This T cell receptor (beta chain) appears in the sequencing data of a study of cytomegalovirus exposure and HLA in healthy donors. As for this clone: The antigen remains unidentified.

General study points: Presence/absence results assume similar sequencing depth per donor, which may not hold. The classifier reportedly diagnosed cytomegalovirus status with high specificity and sensitivity. In a later analysis, the majority of CMV-associated beta chains seemingly showed HLA restriction.

Donors in the study were healthy people who gave bone marrow. PCR was performed using 60 Vbeta and 13 Jbeta primers. Measured with immunoSEQ multiplex PCR; TCRdb has only the in-frame clones, and not every one. There are around 200,000 clones in the sample; 82% occur only once, and around 0.75% lies in the top ten. Specimen: PBMCs. The origin of this receptor is a woman in her late teens or twenties in good health and CMV-seronegative.

CDR3 in DNA: TGCGCCAGCAGCTCCATCCCCGGGGAGCTGTTTTTT. Translation gives CASSSIPGELFF. J is TRBJ2-2 and V is TRBV5-1; D gene ambiguous. CDR1 is SGHRS and CDR2 is YFSETQ in the germline V gene. V was shortened by 3 bases and J by 6 bases, with 6 bases between the two germline ends. The CDR3 covers 12 residues.